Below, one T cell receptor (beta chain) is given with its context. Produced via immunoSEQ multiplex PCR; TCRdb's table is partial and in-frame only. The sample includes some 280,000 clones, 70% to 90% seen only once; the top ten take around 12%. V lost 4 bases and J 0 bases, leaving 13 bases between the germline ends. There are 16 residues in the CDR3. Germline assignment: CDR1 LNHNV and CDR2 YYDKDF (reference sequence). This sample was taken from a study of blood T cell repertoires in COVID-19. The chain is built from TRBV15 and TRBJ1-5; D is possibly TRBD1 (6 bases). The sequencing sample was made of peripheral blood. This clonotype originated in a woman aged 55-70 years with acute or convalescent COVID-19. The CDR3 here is CATSIFGTYSNQPQHF. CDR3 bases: TGTGCCACCAGCATTTTCGGGACATATAGCAATCAGCCCCAGCATTTT.